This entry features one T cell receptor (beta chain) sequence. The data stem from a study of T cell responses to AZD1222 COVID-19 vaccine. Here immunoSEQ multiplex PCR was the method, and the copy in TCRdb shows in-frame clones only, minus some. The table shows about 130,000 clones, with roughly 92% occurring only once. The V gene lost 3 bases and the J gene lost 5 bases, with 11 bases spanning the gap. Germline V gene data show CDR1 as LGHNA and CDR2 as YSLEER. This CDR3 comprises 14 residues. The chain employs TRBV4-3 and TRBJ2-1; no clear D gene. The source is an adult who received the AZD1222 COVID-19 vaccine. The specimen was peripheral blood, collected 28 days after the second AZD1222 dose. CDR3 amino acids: CASSQQTLDNEQFF. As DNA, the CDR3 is TGCGCCAGCAGCCAGCAGACTCTTGACAATGAGCAGTTCTTC.